What follows are 11 T cell receptor beta chains derived from one specimen sequenced in a study of cytomegalovirus exposure and HLA in healthy donors. The repertoire was sequenced with immunoSEQ multiplex PCR; TCRdb's copy has only in-frame clones and lacks some. The sample has approximately 260,000 clones; more than 75% are singletons. The sequencing input was PBMCs. All receptors come from a young woman in good health and CMV-seropositive.

The V and J genes are TRBV2 and TRBJ1-5; D might be TRBD1 (5 bases). V was trimmed by 5 bases and J by 7 bases, leaving 15 bases between them. CDR1 and CDR2 (germline): SNHLY, FYNNEI. CDR3 length: 14 amino acids. Written as DNA, the CDR3 is TGTGCCAGCAGTAAGGGGCAGGGAGGGCAGCCCCAGCATTTT. It yields the protein CASSKGQGGQPQHF.

V gene TRBV5-1 combines with J gene TRBJ2-1; 11 nucleotides line up with TRBD2. The germline CDR1 and CDR2 sequences are SGHRS and YFSETQ. The length of the CDR3 is 15 residues. J lost 7 bases, V lost 0 bases, and 3 bases had no gene match. In DNA form, the CDR3 reads TGCGCCAGCAGCTTGGATCCTAGCGGGAGGAATGAGCAGTTCTTC. This translates into CASSLDPSGRNEQFF.

The chain combines TRBV27 with TRBJ2-7, with 9 bases that match TRBD1. Trimming at V came to 5 bases and at J to 12 bases, leaving 17 bases not matched to a gene. The CDR3 covers 15 residues. Germline V gene sequence: CDR1 MNHEY, CDR2 SMNVEV (reference sequence). This chain's CDR3 is CASSGSGTGIYIRYF. The DNA of the CDR3 is TGTGCCAGCAGTGGTTCCGGGACAGGGATATACATTCGGTACTTC.

The gene calls are TRBV2 and TRBJ2-7; 8 bases align to TRBD2. CDR3 length equals 14 residues. The V gene's germline CDR1 is SNHLY and CDR2 FYNNEI. After removal of 7 bases from V and 3 bases from J, the junction contained 8 bases not matched to a gene. The CDR3 loop reads CASMDQGLVYEQYF. DNA for the CDR3: TGTGCCAGCATGGACCAGGGACTAGTCTACGAGCAGTACTTC. The complete variable domain, with remaining parts taken from reference TRBV2 and TRBJ2-7, reads EPEVTQTPSHQVTQMGQEVILRCVPISNHLYFYWYRQILGQKVEFLVSFYNNEISEKSEIFDDQFSVERPDGSNFTLKIRSTKLEDSAMYFCASMDQGLVYEQYFGPGTRLTVT.

The rearrangement uses TRBV30 and TRBJ2-7; unclear D gene. CDR3 length: 13 residues. Looked up from germline, CDR1 is GTSNPN and CDR2 is SVGIG (reference sequence). The V end was cut by 3 bases, the J end by 0 bases, with 9 bases between. CDR3 loop: CAWRVGSSYEQYF. CDR3 nucleotides: TGTGCCTGGAGAGTCGGGTCCTCCTACGAGCAGTACTTC. The full variable domain, completed using reference TRBV30 and TRBJ2-7, is SQTIHQWPATLVQPVGSPLSLECTVEGTSNPNLYWYRQAAGRGLQLLFYSVGIGQISSEVPQNLSASRPQDRQFILSSKKLLLSDSGFYLCAWRVGSSYEQYFGPGTRLTVT.

The V call is TRBV5-6, the J call TRBJ2-2; possible D gene TRBD1, 8 bases. This CDR3 spans 16 amino acids. V lost 4 bases, J lost 7 bases, and 20 bases lay in between. From germline, CDR1 is SGHDT and CDR2 YYEEEE. CDR3 sequence (DNA): TGTGCCAGCAGCCTCCCGACAGGGGAGGGGTTCGGGGAGCTGTTTTTT. This codes for CASSLPTGEGFGELFF.

This clone was seen a handful of times. J is TRBJ2-1 and V is TRBV2, with 7 bases lining up with TRBD1. The J segment lost 0 bases and the V segment lost 8 bases, leaving 7 bases of the junction unmatched. Germline V lookup: CDR1 SNHLY, CDR2 FYNNEI. The CDR3 consists of 15 residues. Written as DNA, the CDR3 is TGTGCCAGCCGGGCGGCAGGGGGCTCCTACAATGAGCAGTTCTTC. This codes for CASRAAGGSYNEQFF.

CDR3 region: CAWSGSGDQPQHF. The CDR3, as DNA: TGTGCCTGGAGTGGTTCAGGGGATCAGCCCCAGCATTTT. The chain employs TRBV30 and TRBJ1-5, with D possibly being TRBD1 (6 bases). The germline V gene has CDR1 GTSNPN and CDR2 SVGIG (reference sequence). V lost 1 base to trimming and J lost 5 bases, with 9 bases between them. This CDR3 region has 13 residues.

This chain connects TRBV27 to TRBJ2-7; D gene unclear. V was pared by 4 bases and J by 0 bases, with 7 bases between. The CDR3 length is 13 residues. From germline, CDR1 is MNHEY and CDR2 SMNVEV (reference sequence). CDR3 DNA sequence: TGTGCCAGCAGTTGGCAGGACTCCTACGAGCAGTACTTC. It is translated as CASSWQDSYEQYF.

V gene TRBV2 combines with J gene TRBJ2-1; TRBD2 matches 9 bases. Trimming removed 2 bases from V and 4 bases from J; junction bases left unmatched: 3. Germline lookup yields CDR1 SNHLY and CDR2 FYNNEI. The length of the CDR3 is 15 residues. This chain's CDR3 is CASSEPSGVYNEQFF. CDR3 in DNA: TGTGCCAGCAGTGAACCTAGCGGGGTTTACAATGAGCAGTTCTTC. The variable domain in full, with the rest retrieved from reference TRBV2 and TRBJ2-1, is EPEVTQTPSHQVTQMGQEVILRCVPISNHLYFYWYRQILGQKVEFLVSFYNNEISEKSEIFDDQFSVERPDGSNFTLKIRSTKLEDSAMYFCASSEPSGVYNEQFFGPGTRLTVL.

This clone has just one count. The chain couples TRBV7-2 to TRBJ1-5; unclear D gene. V was clipped by 5 bases and J by 1 base, with 12 bases between them. There are 15 residues in the CDR3. Per germline, CDR1 SGHTA and CDR2 FQGNSA. CDR3 protein: CASSPREISNQPQHF. The CDR3 nucleotides are TGTGCCAGCAGCCCTAGGGAGATCAGCAATCAGCCCCAGCATTTT.